The 5 T cell receptor beta chains presented below share a single source sample, sequenced in a study of T cell changes during pregnancy in multiple sclerosis. The protocol was immunoSEQ multiplex PCR, while the TCRdb copy is restricted to in-frame clones and leaves out a portion. This sample has approximately 29,000 clones, with about 91% found just once. This specimen consisted of CD4+ T cells from peripheral blood mononuclear cells, obtained in the second trimester of pregnancy. Every receptor here comes from a female donor with multiple sclerosis, enrolled in a pregnancy study.

The chain joins TRBV5-4 to TRBJ2-1, with D perhaps TRBD1 (5 bases). The CDR3 runs to 15 residues. The germline gives CDR1 SGHNT, CDR2 YYREEE (reference sequence). V was pared by 0 bases and J by 1 base, with 8 bases between. The CDR3 DNA sequence: TGTGCCAGCAGCTTGGACAGGTTATCCTACAATGAGCAGTTCTTC. Protein: CASSLDRLSYNEQFF.

The gene calls are TRBV5-1 and TRBJ2-7, with D possibly being TRBD2 (5 bases). Germline lookup yields CDR1 SGHRS and CDR2 YFSETQ. With 4 bases removed from V and 2 bases from J, the gap between germline ends came to 13 bases. The CDR3 has 14 amino acids. The CDR3 nucleotides are TGCGCCAGCAGCCCTCAGAGGGCTACCTACGAGCAGTACTTC. Protein: CASSPQRATYEQYF.

CDR3 sequence reads: CASSVGAGGVYEQYF. CDR3 in DNA: TGTGCCAGCAGCGTAGGCGCGGGGGGGGTATACGAGCAGTACTTC. The chain carries TRBV9 and TRBJ2-7; 9 nucleotides match TRBD2. The CDR3 extends over 15 amino acids. In germline, CDR1 is SGDLS, CDR2 YYNGEE. V shed 0 bases and J 4 bases; nucleotides not matched to a gene: 5.

This chain uses TRBV12-5 with TRBJ2-4; weak D call: TRBD2 (5 bases). The germline V and J ends were trimmed by 3 bases and 10 bases, with 13 bases remaining between them. Per germline, CDR1 LGHNT and CDR2 FRNRAP. CDR3 length equals 13 residues. In DNA, the CDR3 is TGTGCTAGTGGTTTTCTGAGCCGAGGGATTCAGTACTTC. Amino acids: CASGFLSRGIQYF.

This clone has only a few counts. The genes are TRBV30 and TRBJ1-5; unclear D gene. Germline assignment: CDR1 GTSNPN and CDR2 SVGIG (reference sequence). V was cut by 0 bases and J by 5 bases, with 8 bases left in between. This CDR3 spans 13 amino acids. DNA for the CDR3: TGTGCCTGGAGTGTACGGGAGGATCAGCCCCAGCATTTT. As protein: CAWSVREDQPQHF.